This is a list of T cell receptor beta chains from one sample in a study of blood T cells in healthy people across ages. TCRdb recomputed calls from the 5' RACE reads with MiXCR, one row per CDR3 protein. The data hold about 770,000 distinct CDR3 sequences, with around 42% observed a single time. Specimen: blood. The receptors were gathered from a man aged 55 to 70 in good health. The CDR3 runs from the conserved cysteine through the conserved F or W. A D gene is named only where the DNA matches it firmly.

TRBD1,TRBJ2-1,TRBV6-2/TRBV6-3,TGTGCCAGCAGTTACTCGAGGACAGGGGCCCACAATGAGCAGTTCTTC,CASSYSRTGAHNEQFF
TRBD2,TRBJ2-1,TRBV5-1,TGTGCCAGCAGCTTGAGACTAGCGGCCTACAATGAGCAGTTCTTC,CASSLRLAAYNEQFF
TRBD2,TRBJ2-3,TRBV25-1,TGTGCCAGCAGTGAAGGGGACGGCGGGGGGGCAGATACGCAGTATTTT,CASSEGDGGGADTQYF
NA,TRBJ1-2,TRBV10-3,TGTGCCATCAGTGAGAAAGGTGGCTACACCTTC,CAISEKGGYTF
NA,TRBJ2-5,TRBV6-1,TGTGCCAGCGGGGGCCGAAGGGATCAAGAGACCCAGTACTTC,CASGGRRDQETQYF
NA,TRBJ2-3,TRBV12-5,TGTGCTAGTGGTTTGCAGCCGTCCGAAAATACGCAGTATTTT,CASGLQPSENTQYF
TRBD2,TRBJ2-1,TRBV12-3/TRBV12-4,TGTGCCAGCAGTCCCCGACTAGCGGGGGGGTACCTTGAGCAGTTCTTC,CASSPRLAGGYLEQFF
NA,TRBJ1-2,TRBV2,TGTGCCAAGCAAAGGACGGCTGAATATGGCTACACCTTC,CAKQRTAEYGYTF
TRBD2,TRBJ2-1,TRBV6-2/TRBV6-3,TGTGCCAGCAGTTACGGGCGGGGGGCTGGGGATGAGCAGTTCTTC,CASSYGRGAGDEQFF
NA,TRBJ2-3,TRBV7-2,TGTGCCAGCAGCTTAGTGGTTTGGGCGGGACAAAGCACAGATACGCAGTATTTT,CASSLVVWAGQSTDTQYF
NA,TRBJ1-2,TRBV6-6,TGTGCCAGCACTAGGGGGAGTAACTATGGCTACACCTTC,CASTRGSNYGYTF